This T cell receptor (beta chain) was captured in a study of response to subunit inactivated influenza vaccine. Points from the study as a whole: That few new T cells are recruited by each seasonal influenza vaccination was the authors' suggestion.

The germline V gene has CDR1 LGHDT and CDR2 YNNKEL (reference sequence). The CDR3 has 14 residues. V was pared by 1 base and J by 6 bases, with 10 bases between. TCRdb passed the RT-PCR reads through MiXCR, listing each CDR3 protein once. The sample contains 710,000 or so distinct CDR3 sequences, approximately 14% of which appear only once. In the case of this clonotype: Its cognate antigen is unknown.

The sample in question was PBMCs from blood, obtained 11 to 12 days after vaccination. The chain uses TRBV3-1 and TRBJ2-1, with unresolved D. The sequence came from a man aged 45-60 years who received an inactivated influenza vaccine. The DNA of the CDR3 is TGTGCCAGCAGCCAAGGAGGCAGGTTCAATGAGCAGTTCTTC. Translating gives CASSQGGRFNEQFF.